Listed below are T cell receptor beta chains from one sample, sequenced in a study of T cells expressing NK-cell markers. TCRdb derives one entry per CDR3 protein from the 5' RACE reads, leaving out DNA. Its table records roughly 180,000 distinct CDR3 sequences. The specimen sequenced was blood T cells: a sorted CD56 or NKG2C T cell subset, CD4+ or CD8+ T cells, or bulk PBMC T cells (not recorded which). All receptors derive from a woman between 18 and 75 years old in good health. Each CDR3 is given with its conserved first and last residue.

J: TRBJ1-5; V: TRBV12-3/TRBV12-4; CDR3: CASSGLSNQPQHF
J: TRBJ2-5; V: TRBV6-1; CDR3: CASALTGNNQETQYF
J: TRBJ2-2; V: TRBV6-1; CDR3: CASSARATPGTGELFF
J: TRBJ2-1; V: TRBV29-1; CDR3: CSVVAYYNNEQFF
J: TRBJ1-1; V: TRBV6-5; CDR3: CASSSEGGMNTEAFF
J: TRBJ1-6; V: TRBV6-5; CDR3: CASSYSSRQGNSPLHF
J: TRBJ1-3; V: TRBV20-1; CDR3: CSASHQGIVRNTIYF
J: TRBJ1-1; V: TRBV20-1; CDR3: CSARGHSSAFF
J: TRBJ1-6; V: TRBV3-1; CDR3: CASSSTGNSPLHF
J: TRBJ2-1; V: TRBV12-3/TRBV12-4; CDR3: CASSRRPTPTSNEQFF